The entry that follows covers one T cell receptor beta chain sequence. The CDR3 covers 13 residues. The germline V gene has CDR1 LNHDA and CDR2 SQIVND (reference sequence). Trimming stripped 7 bases from V and 6 bases from J, with 13 bases between. Profiling relied on immunoSEQ multiplex PCR, and the TCRdb table lists in-frame clones only, not all of them. The sample gives around 65,000 clones, 80% to 90% of which show up once; around 16% is in the top ten. Patients all relapsed after autologous stem cell transplantation, and there was variation in brentuximab vedotin exposure. The entry originates in a study of PD-1 blockade in classical Hodgkin lymphoma.

J is TRBJ2-1 and V is TRBV19; D is possibly TRBD1 (6 bases). This specimen consisted of peripheral blood mononuclear cells (PBMCs), obtained at baseline. This receptor was obtained from a human donor with classical Hodgkin lymphoma. The CDR3 protein is CASIGRGRNEQFF. The CDR3 DNA sequence: TGTGCCAGTATAGGCAGGGGACGCAATGAGCAGTTCTTC.